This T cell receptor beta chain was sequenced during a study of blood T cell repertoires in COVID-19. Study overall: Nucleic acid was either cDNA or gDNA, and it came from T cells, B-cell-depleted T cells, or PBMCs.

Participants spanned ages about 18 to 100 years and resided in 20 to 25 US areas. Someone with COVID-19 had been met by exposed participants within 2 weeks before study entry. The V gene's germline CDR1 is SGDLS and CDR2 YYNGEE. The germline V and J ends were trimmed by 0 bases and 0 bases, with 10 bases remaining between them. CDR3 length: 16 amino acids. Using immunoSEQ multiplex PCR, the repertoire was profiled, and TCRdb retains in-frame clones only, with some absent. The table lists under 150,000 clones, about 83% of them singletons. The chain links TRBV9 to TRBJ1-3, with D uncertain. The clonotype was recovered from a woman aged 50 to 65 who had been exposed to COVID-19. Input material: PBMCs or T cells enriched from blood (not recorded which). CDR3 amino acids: CASSVEVGGSGNTIYF. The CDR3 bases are TGTGCCAGCAGCGTAGAGGTAGGAGGCTCTGGAAACACCATATATTTT. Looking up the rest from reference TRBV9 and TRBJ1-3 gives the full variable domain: DSGVTQTPKHLITATGQRVTLRCSPRSGDLSVYWYQQSLDQGLQFLIQYYNGEERAKGNILERFSAQQFPDLHSELNLSSLELGDSALYFCASSVEVGGSGNTIYFGEGSWLTVV.